The clone carrying this TCR beta chain was observed many times. Sample time point: newly diagnosed GD, antithyroid drugs for less than 3 months. Construction of the TCR library relied on RNA isolated from PBMCs. The guidelines of the American Thyroid Association were the basis for diagnosing Graves' disease. From each patient, approximately 9 milliliters of peripheral blood was drawn and collected into an EDTA anticoagulant tube. These data belong to a study of regulatory T cells in long-lasting Graves disease. Study background: Graves' patients who were just diagnosed had used antithyroid drugs for under 3 months.

The J segment lost 5 bases and the V segment lost 3 bases, leaving 6 bases of the junction unmatched. The germline gives CDR1 SNHLY, CDR2 FYNNEI. The CDR3 is 14 amino acids. Both iRepertoire HTBI primers and Arm-PCR of CDR3 regions were used to build the TCR beta libraries. Each CDR3 protein is one row after TCRdb ran MiXCR on the multiplex PCR reads. The sample consists of just over 600,000 distinct CDR3 sequences, about 16% of them appearing once. These records were also assigned to another study, of T cells in Graves' hyperthyroidism and ophthalmopathy. From that report: Clinicians diagnosed patients from clinical symptoms, serum thyroxine and TRAb, thyroid ultrasound and orbital computed tomography.

The chain employs TRBV2 and TRBJ2-5, with TRBD2 matching 7 bases. The sequence was obtained from a woman in her 30s with Graves disease. The sample consisted of peripheral blood mononuclear cells (PBMCs), taken at new diagnosis, from a patient treated with antithyroid drugs. The DNA of the CDR3 is TGTGCCAGCAGTGAGTGGGAGGGGCGGGAGACCCAGTACTTC. Protein sequence: CASSEWEGRETQYF.